This T cell receptor (beta chain) was captured in a study of blood T cell repertoires in COVID-19. The V and J ends lost 1 base and 7 bases respectively, with 13 bases between them. Germline V CDR1 and CDR2: SGHVS, FNYEAQ. The CDR3 totals 15 residues. Produced via immunoSEQ multiplex PCR; TCRdb's table is partial and in-frame only. The sample has approximately 25,000 clones; 90% are singletons. This clonotype was obtained from a woman aged 55 to 70 with active COVID-19. Source material: peripheral blood. The chain combines TRBV7-6 with TRBJ1-4; D is unresolved. In nucleotides, the CDR3 is TGTGCCAGCAGCTTAGGTATCGGTTATAGTGAAAAACTGTTTTTT. As protein: CASSLGIGYSEKLFF.